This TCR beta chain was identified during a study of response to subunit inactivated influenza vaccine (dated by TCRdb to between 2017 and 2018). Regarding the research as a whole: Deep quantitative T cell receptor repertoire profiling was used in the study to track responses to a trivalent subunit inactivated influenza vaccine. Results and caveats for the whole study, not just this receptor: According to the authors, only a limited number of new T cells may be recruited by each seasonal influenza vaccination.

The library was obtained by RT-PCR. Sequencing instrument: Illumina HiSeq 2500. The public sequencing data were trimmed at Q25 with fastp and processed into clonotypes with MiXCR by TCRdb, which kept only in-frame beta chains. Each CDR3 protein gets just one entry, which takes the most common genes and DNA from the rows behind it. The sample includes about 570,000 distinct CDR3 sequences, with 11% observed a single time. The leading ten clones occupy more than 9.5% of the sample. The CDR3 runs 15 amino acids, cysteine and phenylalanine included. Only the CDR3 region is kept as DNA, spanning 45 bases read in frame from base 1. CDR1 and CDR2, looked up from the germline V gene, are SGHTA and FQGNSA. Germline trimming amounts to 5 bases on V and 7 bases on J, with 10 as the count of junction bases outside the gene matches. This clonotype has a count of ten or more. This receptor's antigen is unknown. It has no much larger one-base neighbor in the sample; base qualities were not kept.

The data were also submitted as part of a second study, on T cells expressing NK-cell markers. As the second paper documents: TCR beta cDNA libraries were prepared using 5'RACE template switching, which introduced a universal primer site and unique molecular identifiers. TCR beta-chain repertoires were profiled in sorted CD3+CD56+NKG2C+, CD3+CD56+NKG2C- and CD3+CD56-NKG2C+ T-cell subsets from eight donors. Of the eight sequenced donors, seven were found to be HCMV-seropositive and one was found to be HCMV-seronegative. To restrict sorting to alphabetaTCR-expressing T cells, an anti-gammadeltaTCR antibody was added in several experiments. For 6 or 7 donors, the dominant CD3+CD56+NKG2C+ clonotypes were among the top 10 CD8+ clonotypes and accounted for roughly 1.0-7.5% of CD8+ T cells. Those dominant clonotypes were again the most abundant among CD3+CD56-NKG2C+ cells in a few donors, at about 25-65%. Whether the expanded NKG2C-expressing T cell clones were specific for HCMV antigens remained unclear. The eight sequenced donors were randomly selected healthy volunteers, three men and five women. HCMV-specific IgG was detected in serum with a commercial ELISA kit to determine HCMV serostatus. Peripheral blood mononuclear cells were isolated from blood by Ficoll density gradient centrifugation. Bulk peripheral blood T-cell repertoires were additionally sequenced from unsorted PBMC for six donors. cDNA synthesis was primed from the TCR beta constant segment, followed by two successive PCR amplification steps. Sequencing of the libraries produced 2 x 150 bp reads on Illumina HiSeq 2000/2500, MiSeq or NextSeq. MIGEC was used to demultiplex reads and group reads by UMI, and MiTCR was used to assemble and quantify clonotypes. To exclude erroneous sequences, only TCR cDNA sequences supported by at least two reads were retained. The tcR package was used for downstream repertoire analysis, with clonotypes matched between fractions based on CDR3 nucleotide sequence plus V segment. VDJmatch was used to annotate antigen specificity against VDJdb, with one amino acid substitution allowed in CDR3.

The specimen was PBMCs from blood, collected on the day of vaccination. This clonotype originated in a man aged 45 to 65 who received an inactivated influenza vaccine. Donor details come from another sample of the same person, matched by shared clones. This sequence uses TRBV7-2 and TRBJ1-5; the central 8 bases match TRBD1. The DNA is TGTGCCAGCAGCCCCGCGCAGGGGGCTTGGCAGCCCCAGCATTTT. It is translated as CASSPAQGAWQPQHF.